Each of the 18 T cell receptor beta chains below was sequenced from the same sample in a study of CD8 T cells in Susac syndrome. Random hexamers were used to reverse transcribe the RNA input (about 0.45 to 1 ug). TCRdb ran MiXCR on the immunoSEQ multiplex PCR reads and lists one entry per CDR3 protein. The repertoire holds about 49,000 distinct CDR3 sequences, with over 85% as singletons. The specimen was CD8+ T cells from PBMCs. These receptors came from a human donor in good health.

The chain carries TRBV29-1 and TRBJ2-1; TRBD2 is a possible D gene (5 bases). The CDR3 has 15 residues. V lost 1 base, J lost 5 bases, and 15 bases lay in between. In germline, CDR1 is SQVTM, CDR2 ANQGSEA. For the CDR3, the DNA is TGCAGCGTTGAAGGTAGCGAAATTCTTAACAATGAGCAGTTCTTC. Amino acid sequence: CSVEGSEILNNEQFF.

The genes are TRBV20-1 and TRBJ2-1; D possibly corresponds to TRBD2 (6 bases). Germline lookup yields CDR1 DFQATT and CDR2 SNEGSKA (reference sequence). Trimming removed 4 bases from V and 6 bases from J, with 10 bases in between. CDR3 length: 12 amino acids. The chain's CDR3 is CSANRDSNEQFF. The CDR3 DNA follows: TGCAGTGCTAACCGGGACTCCAATGAGCAGTTCTTC.

The rearrangement joins TRBV10-3 to TRBJ1-1, with D possibly being TRBD1 (6 bases). There are 14 residues in the CDR3. The V end was cut by 0 bases, the J end by 7 bases, with 12 bases between. The V gene's germline CDR1 is ENHRY and CDR2 SYGVKD. The CDR3 DNA reads TGTGCCATCAGTGAGTCGGGGGGCGAGGTTGAAGCTTTCTTT. It yields the protein CAISESGGEVEAFF.

V is TRBV5-1 and J is TRBJ2-3, with 7 bases that match TRBD1. The CDR3 is 16 amino acids. Germline-derived CDR1 and CDR2 are SGHRS and YFSETQ. Germline trimming cut 3 bases from V and 5 bases from J; bases unmatched to any gene: 12. The CDR3 here is CASSSYRGASLDTQYF. The DNA of the CDR3 is TGCGCCAGCAGCTCCTACAGGGGCGCGAGTTTAGATACGCAGTATTTT.

This chain connects TRBV10-3 to TRBJ2-5; no clear D. Germline CDR1 is ENHRY and CDR2 is SYGVKD. The CDR3 is 11 residues long. The ends were cut back, 3 bases at V and 5 bases at J, with 4 bases in the middle. This chain's CDR3 is CAISEGETQYF. CDR3 DNA sequence: TGTGCCATCAGTGAAGGGGAGACCCAGTACTTC.

The rearrangement uses TRBV5-8 and TRBJ2-3; D gene uncertain. The CDR3 consists of 15 residues. Germline CDR1 and CDR2: SGHTS and YDEGEE. The V end lost 0 bases, the J end lost 1 base, and 9 bases lay between the germline ends. The CDR3 region has the DNA TGTGCCAGCAGCTTGGGAGCATACGGCACAGATACGCAGTATTTT. This sequence encodes CASSLGAYGTDTQYF.

The J gene is TRBJ2-1, the V gene TRBV7-9; D might be TRBD1 (5 bases). The CDR3 length is 15 residues. V shed 5 bases and J shed 4 bases, with 15 bases lying between them. Germline V gives CDR1 SEHNR, CDR2 FQNEAQ (reference sequence). CDR3 in amino acids: CASSLVGPGYNEQFF. The CDR3 DNA reads as TGTGCCAGCAGCCTCGTAGGACCAGGGTACAATGAGCAGTTCTTC.

The table lists this clonotype with a count of one. The chain has TRBV20-1 and TRBJ2-1, with 8 bases that match TRBD1. Per germline, CDR1 DFQATT and CDR2 SNEGSKA (reference sequence). The CDR3 runs 15 residues. Trimming at V came to 0 bases and at J to 4 bases, leaving 5 bases not matched to a gene. The CDR3 sequence: CSARDRTGRYNEQFF. In DNA, the CDR3 is TGCAGTGCTAGAGATAGGACAGGGAGGTACAATGAGCAGTTCTTC.

The gene calls are TRBV4-1 and TRBJ1-2, with TRBD1 matching over 7 bases. V was clipped by 4 bases and J by 6 bases; unmatched bases: 14. The CDR3 consists of 16 residues. Per the germline V gene, CDR1 is MGHRA and CDR2 is YSYEKL. The CDR3 region has the DNA TGCGCCAGCAGCCTCCCATCGGGGGACAGACCCAATGGCTACACCTTC. Amino acids: CASSLPSGDRPNGYTF.

This chain connects TRBV30 to TRBJ1-2, with TRBD1 matching 7 bases. Germline V gene data show CDR1 as GTSNPN and CDR2 as SVGIG (reference sequence). The CDR3 covers 15 residues. The J segment lost 0 bases and the V segment lost 7 bases, leaving 11 bases of the junction unmatched. The CDR3 nucleotides are TGTGCCTTATATGGCAGGGGGGATCCTAACTATGGCTACACCTTC. This encodes CALYGRGDPNYGYTF.

The chain combines TRBV11-2 with TRBJ2-1, with D hard to call. Trimming pared 3 bases from V and 3 bases from J, leaving 9 bases between. Germline CDR1 SGHAT, CDR2 FQNNGV. The CDR3 spans 14 residues. The CDR3 sequence: CASSFPAGYNEQFF. The DNA of the CDR3 is TGTGCCAGCAGCTTCCCGGCAGGCTACAATGAGCAGTTCTTC. Based on the CDR3 plus reference TRBV11-2 and TRBJ2-1, the full variable domain is EAGVAQSPRYKIIEKRQSVAFWCNPISGHATLYWYQQILGQGPKLLIQFQNNGVVDDSQLPKDRFSAERLKGVDSTLKIQPAKLEDSAVYLCASSFPAGYNEQFFGPGTRLTVL.

The J gene is TRBJ1-2, the V gene TRBV20-1; D is uncertain. CDR3 length equals 14 residues. The V end was cut by 5 bases, the J end by 4 bases, with 17 bases between. In germline, CDR1 is DFQATT, CDR2 SNEGSKA (reference sequence). The CDR3 coding sequence is TGCAGTGCTCCTATGGGTTATTCTGGCTATGGCTACACCTTC. This codes for CSAPMGYSGYGYTF.

This rearrangement joins TRBV11-2 to TRBJ1-4, with TRBD1 identical over 11 bases. This CDR3 has 13 residues. Losses at the gene ends were 7 bases for V and 12 bases for J; bases not matched to a gene: 7. Germline assignment: CDR1 SGHAT and CDR2 FQNNGV. CDR3 nucleotide sequence: TGTGCCAGCACGAACAGGACAGGGGGCGAACTGTTTTTT. Encoded protein: CASTNRTGGELFF. The variable domain in full, completed from reference TRBV11-2 and TRBJ1-4, reads EAGVAQSPRYKIIEKRQSVAFWCNPISGHATLYWYQQILGQGPKLLIQFQNNGVVDDSQLPKDRFSAERLKGVDSTLKIQPAKLEDSAVYLCASTNRTGGELFFGSGTQLSVL.

V gene TRBV21-1 combines with J gene TRBJ2-1; no check of the table's D call, TRBD2, against the DNA was made. TRBV21-1 is a listed pseudogene. The CDR3 spans 12 residues. The CDR3 nucleotides are TGTGCCAGCACCGCTAAAACGGAAGAGCAGTTCTTC. Residues: CASTAKTEEQFF.

This chain connects TRBV12-3 or TRBV12-4 to TRBJ1-4; D ambiguous. Trimming removed 4 bases at V and 4 bases at J, with 4 bases between. The CDR3 contains 12 residues. In DNA form, the CDR3 reads TGTGCCAGCAGTTGGAGTAATGAAAAACTGTTTTTT. It yields the protein CASSWSNEKLFF.

The chain joins TRBV7-9 to TRBJ1-5, with no clear D. Between the trimmed V and J ends, which lost 3 bases and 10 bases, there was a span of 10 bases. The CDR3 is 12 residues long. Germline CDR1 is SEHNR and CDR2 is FQNEAQ (reference sequence). DNA of the CDR3: TGTGCCAGCAGCTTGGGCAGCAAACCCCAGCATTTT. The encoded protein is CASSLGSKPQHF. Using reference TRBV7-9 and TRBJ1-5 for the parts outside the CDR3, the full variable domain is DTGVSQNPRHKITKRGQNVTFRCDPISEHNRLYWYRQTLGQGPEFLTYFQNEAQLEKSRLLSDRFSAERPKGSFSTLEIQRTEQGDSAMYLCASSLGSKPQHFGDGTRLSIL.

This clonotype was detected once. The chain has TRBV27 and TRBJ2-2, with 9 positions matching TRBD2. The germline V gene encodes CDR1 MNHEY and CDR2 SMNVEV (reference sequence). The CDR3 loop spans 15 amino acids. Losses at the gene ends were 2 bases for V and 3 bases for J; bases not matched to a gene: 1. CDR3 region: CASSLAGGHTGELFF. CDR3 in DNA: TGTGCCAGCAGTTTAGCGGGAGGGCACACCGGGGAGCTGTTTTTT.

The chain couples TRBV20-1 to TRBJ2-7; TRBD2 is a possible D gene (6 bases). The V and J ends lost 0 bases and 2 bases respectively, with 14 bases between them. Germline CDR1 DFQATT, CDR2 SNEGSKA (reference sequence). The CDR3 runs 15 residues. CDR3 DNA: TGCAGTGCTAGAGATCCAGGCGGGAACCCCTACGAGCAGTACTTC. It codes for CSARDPGGNPYEQYF.